These 2 T cell receptor beta chains came from one sample sequenced in a study of blood T cell repertoires in COVID-19. Assay: immunoSEQ multiplex PCR; the TCRdb copy retains only in-frame clones and omits some. The repertoire includes about 270,000 clones, approximately 89% of them detected once, and about 2.6% sits in the top ten. The specimen was PBMCs or T cells enriched from blood (not recorded which). The receptor source for this set is a woman under 30 who had recovered from COVID-19.

This clone came up once. V and J are TRBV28 and TRBJ2-7; 9 bases fit TRBD1. Trimming at V came to 6 bases and at J to 4 bases, leaving 7 bases not matched to a gene. Germline values: CDR1 MDHEN, CDR2 SYDVKM. The CDR3 consists of 14 residues. This chain's CDR3 is CASSPDRGKYEQYF. In nucleotides, the CDR3 is TGTGCCAGCAGCCCCGACAGGGGGAAATACGAGCAGTACTTC. Full variable domain (remainder filled in from reference TRBV28 and TRBJ2-7): DVKVTQSSRYLVKRTGEKVFLECVQDMDHENMFWYRQDPGLGLRLIYFSYDVKMKEKGDIPEGYSVSREKKERFSLILESASTNQTSMYLCASSPDRGKYEQYFGPGTRLTVT.

The genes are TRBV19 and TRBJ1-2, with TRBD1 matching over 10 bases. V lost 4 bases, J lost 7 bases, and 15 bases stayed unmatched. Germline V CDR1 and CDR2: LNHDA, SQIVND (reference sequence). This CDR3 has 17 amino acids. CDR3 DNA: TGTGCCAGTAGTAAAAGCTTAGGGACAGGGGTTTCCAGTGGCTACACCTTC. It specifies CASSKSLGTGVSSGYTF. Supplemented by reference TRBV19 and TRBJ1-2, the full variable domain reads DGGITQSPKYLFRKEGQNVTLSCEQNLNHDAMYWYRQDPGQGLRLIYYSQIVNDFQKGDIAEGYSVSREKKESFPLTVTSAQKNPTAFYLCASSKSLGTGVSSGYTFGSGTRLTVV.